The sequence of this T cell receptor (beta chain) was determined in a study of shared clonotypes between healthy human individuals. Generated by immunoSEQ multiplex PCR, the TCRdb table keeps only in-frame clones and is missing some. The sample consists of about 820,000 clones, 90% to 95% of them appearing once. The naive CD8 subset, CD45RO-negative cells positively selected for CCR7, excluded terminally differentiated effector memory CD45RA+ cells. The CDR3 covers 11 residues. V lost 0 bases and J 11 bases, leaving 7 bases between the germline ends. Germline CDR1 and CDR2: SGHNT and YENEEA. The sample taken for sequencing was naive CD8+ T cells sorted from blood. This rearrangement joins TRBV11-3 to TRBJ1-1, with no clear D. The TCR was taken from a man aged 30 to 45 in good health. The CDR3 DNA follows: TGTGCCAGCAGCTTAGAACTTGTCGCTTTCTTT. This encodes CASSLELVAFF.